Following are 24 T cell receptor beta chains from one sample sequenced in a study of T cells in Graves' hyperthyroidism and ophthalmopathy. Amplification yielded TCR beta CDR3 regions, with RNA transcripts as the source. HTBI primers were used for first-round RT-PCR of the TCR CDR3. TCRdb ran MiXCR on the multiplex PCR reads and lists one entry per CDR3 protein. The table has about 520,000 distinct CDR3 sequences, roughly 24% seen once. Sequencing was done on a sample of blood. All receptors come from a young woman with Graves' ophthalmopathy.

This clonotype showed up just a few times. The chain couples TRBV5-1 to TRBJ2-5, with 7 bases aligning to TRBD1. CDR3 length: 14 residues. V shed 5 bases, J shed 4 bases, and the junction held 8 bases outside the gene matches. Germline V gene sequence: CDR1 SGHRS, CDR2 YFSETQ. The CDR3 nucleotides are TGCGCCAGCAGACTGACAGGGTTCGCAGAGACCCAGTACTTC. This sequence encodes CASRLTGFAETQYF. Complete variable domain (other parts from reference TRBV5-1 and TRBJ2-5): KAGVTQTPRYLIKTRGQQVTLSCSPISGHRSVSWYQQTPGQGLQFLFEYFSETQRNKGNFPGRFSGRQFSNSRSEMNVSTLELGDSALYLCASRLTGFAETQYFGPGTRLLVL.

This clonotype was picked up many times. The chain couples TRBV5-1 to TRBJ2-2; D may correspond to TRBD1 or TRBD2 (5 bases each). V was shortened by 4 bases and J by 6 bases, with 7 bases between the two germline ends. Germline values: CDR1 SGHRS, CDR2 YFSETQ. The CDR3 extends over 12 amino acids. The CDR3, as DNA: TGCGCCAGCAGCCTGGGGGCCGGGGAGCTGTTTTTT. It translates to CASSLGAGELFF.

This clonotype was seen ten or more times. The CDR3 DNA sequence: TGCAGCGTCCCTATAGCGGGGGGGAGCTACGAGCAGTACTTC. Translated: CSVPIAGGSYEQYF. The chain carries TRBV29-1 and TRBJ2-7, with TRBD2 identical over 11 bases. The CDR3 is made up of 14 amino acids. CDR1 SQVTM and CDR2 ANQGSEA come from the germline V gene. V dropped 6 bases and J dropped 3; count of bases not matched to a gene: 7.

This clonotype was seen a few times. The chain links TRBV18 to TRBJ2-7; TRBD1 agrees at 9 bases. CDR1 and CDR2 from the germline V gene are KGHSH and LQKENI. This CDR3 contains 15 residues. The V segment lost 6 bases and the J segment 1 base; nucleotides outside the gene matches: 7. CDR3 loop: CASSKTGGRSYEQYF. The CDR3 DNA is TGTGCCAGCTCGAAGACAGGGGGTAGGTCCTACGAGCAGTACTTC.

This clonotype was counted many times. The rearrangement uses TRBV28 and TRBJ1-5; TRBD1 is a possible D gene (6 bases). Deletions cut 5 bases from V and 7 bases from J, with 15 bases between. In germline, CDR1 is MDHEN, CDR2 SYDVKM. This CDR3 is 14 amino acids long. CDR3 in amino acids: CASSQGTGGQPQHF. The DNA for the CDR3 is TGTGCCAGCAGTCAGGGGACGGGAGGCCAGCCCCAGCATTTT. Variable domain in full (rest from reference TRBV28 and TRBJ1-5): DVKVTQSSRYLVKRTGEKVFLECVQDMDHENMFWYRQDPGLGLRLIYFSYDVKMKEKGDIPEGYSVSREKKERFSLILESASTNQTSMYLCASSQGTGGQPQHFGDGTRLSIL.

The table lists this clonotype with many counts. The chain recombines TRBV3-1 with TRBJ1-1; tentatively, D is TRBD1 (6 bases). CDR3 length: 14 amino acids. Trimming took off 6 bases at V and 5 bases at J, with 16 bases between the two ends. The germline V gene encodes CDR1 LGHDT and CDR2 YNNKEL (reference sequence). CDR3 DNA sequence: TGTGCCAGCAGTACGCCAGGGGATCGGACTGAAGCTTTCTTT. Translation: CASSTPGDRTEAFF.

This clonotype was counted ten times or more. The CDR3 loop reads CSGRDGTYEQYF. The CDR3 bases are TGCAGCGGTCGGGACGGTACCTACGAGCAGTACTTC. This rearrangement joins TRBV29-1 to TRBJ2-7; tentatively, D is TRBD1 or TRBD2 (5 bases each). The germline CDR1 and CDR2 sequences are SQVTM and ANQGSEA. The CDR3 is 12 amino acids. The V end was cut by 7 bases, the J end by 2 bases, with 12 bases between.

This clonotype was observed a few times. The chain has TRBV2 and TRBJ1-5; D call uncertain. Germline lookup yields CDR1 SNHLY and CDR2 FYNNEI. V was trimmed by 3 bases and J by 9 bases, leaving 15 bases between them. CDR3 size: 14 residues. Written as DNA, the CDR3 is TGTGCCAGCAGTGACACGACCGCCTGGTCGCCCCAGCATTTT. Residues: CASSDTTAWSPQHF.

As DNA, the CDR3 is TGTGCCAGCAGCCCGACGACAGGGAGCTCCTATAATTCACCCCTCCACTTT. Its protein is CASSPTTGSSYNSPLHF. The chain employs TRBV11-2 and TRBJ1-6; TRBD1 agrees at 7 bases. The V segment lost 5 bases and the J segment 0 bases; nucleotides outside the gene matches: 7. The CDR3 totals 17 residues. Germline values: CDR1 SGHAT, CDR2 FQNNGV.

This clonotype was observed a handful of times. This chain uses TRBV27 with TRBJ2-7; D is unclear. V shed 4 bases and J shed 0 bases, with 13 bases lying between them. The CDR3 is 15 residues long. Germline assignment: CDR1 MNHEY and CDR2 SMNVEV (reference sequence). CDR3: CASSWAPAGSYEQYF. The CDR3, as DNA: TGTGCCAGCAGTTGGGCCCCCGCAGGCTCCTACGAGCAGTACTTC.

The chain recombines TRBV11-1 with TRBJ2-5; D possibly corresponds to TRBD2 (6 bases). The V end lost 5 bases, the J end lost 5 bases, and 21 bases lay between the germline ends. Germline CDR1 is SGHAT and CDR2 is FQDESV (reference sequence). The CDR3 length is 16 residues. The CDR3 DNA is TGTGCCAGCAGCATTAGGAGGGCCTCCTTGCAGGAGACCCAGTACTTC. Amino acids: CASSIRRASLQETQYF.

In its sample, this clonotype was seen many times. The chain links TRBV6-2 or TRBV6-3 to TRBJ1-2; D is undetermined. CDR3 length: 13 amino acids. Trimming cost V 6 bases and J 8 bases, with 16 bases left between them. Germline CDR1 MNHEY, CDR2 SVGEGT. CDR3 nucleotides: TGTGCCAGCAGACCGCCCCACCATGAAGGCTACACCTTC. Translation: CASRPPHHEGYTF.

At least ten counts were recorded for this clonotype. V is TRBV29-1 and J is TRBJ1-2, with 7 bases matching TRBD1. This CDR3 has 13 residues. The germline V gene has CDR1 SQVTM and CDR2 ANQGSEA. The junction had 7 bases not matched to a gene; V was cut back by 5 bases and J by 4 bases. The CDR3 nucleotides read TGCAGCGTTAGGGACAGACTCTTCTATGGCTACACCTTC. This encodes CSVRDRLFYGYTF.

V is TRBV6-2 or TRBV6-3 and J is TRBJ1-1; TRBD1 might be the D (6 bases). Germline V lookup: CDR1 MNHEY, CDR2 SVGEGT. The V and J ends lost 2 bases and 0 bases respectively, with 16 bases between them. The CDR3 consists of 17 residues. The CDR3: CASSYTQGMVMNTEAFF. The CDR3 DNA reads as TGTGCCAGCAGTTACACGCAGGGGATGGTAATGAACACTGAAGCTTTCTTT.

The chain joins TRBV27 to TRBJ2-5, with unresolved D. The germline CDR1 and CDR2 sequences are MNHEY and SMNVEV (reference sequence). V lost 10 bases to trimming and J lost 2 bases, with 17 bases between them. This CDR3 spans 14 amino acids. CDR3 residues: CAISPGPGQETQYF. CDR3 bases: TGTGCCATCAGCCCCGGCCCTGGACAAGAGACCCAGTACTTC.

The chain carries TRBV15 and TRBJ1-1, with D uncertain. The V and J ends lost 0 bases and 0 bases respectively, with 17 bases between them. The CDR3 is 18 amino acids. Germline CDR1 reads LNHNV; CDR2 reads YYDKDF (reference sequence). The DNA of the CDR3 is TGTGCCACCAGCAGAGATCTCGGGGAGGCTACAATGAACACTGAAGCTTTCTTT. Protein: CATSRDLGEATMNTEAFF.

This chain joins TRBV11-3 and TRBJ1-2; 8 bases map to TRBD1. Germline-derived CDR1 and CDR2 are SGHNT and YENEEA. This CDR3 contains 15 residues. V trimming: 0 bases; J trimming: 4 bases; junction bases outside the gene matches: 4. As DNA, the CDR3 is TGTGCCAGCAGCTTAGAGGCGGACAGGGCCTATGGCTACACCTTC. Translation: CASSLEADRAYGYTF.

This clonotype was recorded many times. V is TRBV10-3 and J is TRBJ2-7, with no clear D. Germline V CDR1 and CDR2: ENHRY, SYGVKD. Trimming pared 0 bases from V and 0 bases from J, leaving 9 bases between. The CDR3 spans 15 residues. Here the CDR3 reads CAISESAIFSYEQYF. CDR3 in DNA: TGTGCCATCAGTGAGTCGGCAATCTTCTCCTACGAGCAGTACTTC.

This clonotype was picked up a small number of times. A much bigger clone sits one base away, suggesting this may be a read error. The rearrangement uses TRBV28 and TRBJ2-7, with 8 bases fitting TRBD2. Unmatched junction bases numbered 2, after V lost 7 bases and J lost 3 bases. The CDR3 is 12 residues long. Germline values: CDR1 MDHEN, CDR2 SYDVKM. The CDR3 is CASKSGGYEQYF. Written as DNA, the CDR3 is TGTGCCAGCAAAAGCGGGGGCTACGAGCAGTACTTC. Looking up the rest from reference TRBV28 and TRBJ2-7 gives the full variable domain: DVKVTQSSRYLVKRTGEKVFLECVQDMDHENMFWYRQDPGLGLRLIYFSYDVKMKEKGDIPEGYSVSREKKERFSLILESASTNQTSMYLCASKSGGYEQYFGPGTRLTVT.

This clonotype was found many times. The J gene is TRBJ2-2, the V gene TRBV12-3 or TRBV12-4; no clear D gene. V was trimmed by 6 bases and J by 3 bases, leaving 5 bases between them. This CDR3 is built from 12 residues. This CDR3 is CASSFDTGELFF. CDR3 sequence (DNA): TGTGCCAGCAGCTTCGACACCGGGGAGCTGTTTTTT.

The chain links TRBV6-1 to TRBJ1-1; 8 bases are a match to TRBD1. Unmatched junction bases numbered 13, after V lost 3 bases and J lost 1 base. CDR1 MNHNS and CDR2 SASEGT come from the germline V gene. This CDR3 has 18 residues. The CDR3 reads CASSDTAGAGGTNTEAFF. CDR3 DNA sequence: TGTGCCAGCAGTGATACCGCAGGGGCAGGGGGCACGAACACTGAAGCTTTCTTT.

This clonotype was observed at least ten times. The chain is built from TRBV10-1 and TRBJ2-5, with a tentative D call TRBD1 (6 bases). The V gene's germline CDR1 is WNHNN and CDR2 SYGVQD (reference sequence). The CDR3 length is 13 residues. V lost 6 bases, J lost 3 bases, and 11 bases lay in between. CDR3 in DNA: TGCGCCAGCAGCATGACAGGCGAAGAGACCCAGTACTTC. Translating gives CASSMTGEETQYF.

This clonotype was counted ten times or more. The chain links TRBV19 to TRBJ2-7, with TRBD1 matching 7 bases. In germline, CDR1 is LNHDA, CDR2 SQIVND (reference sequence). This CDR3 is 13 amino acids long. V shed 6 bases, J shed 3 bases, and the junction held 5 bases outside the gene matches. The CDR3 spells CASSRDSNYEQYF. The CDR3 DNA sequence: TGTGCCAGTAGCCGGGACAGCAACTACGAGCAGTACTTC.

This chain links TRBV6-5 with TRBJ2-7; a weak D match, TRBD2 (6 bases). V was pared by 4 bases and J by 5 bases, with 18 bases between. Germline V gives CDR1 MNHEY, CDR2 SVGAGI. CDR3 size: 15 residues. The CDR3 sequence is CASSSDGIGGNEQYF. CDR3 nucleotides: TGTGCCAGCAGTTCCGACGGGATCGGGGGAAACGAGCAGTACTTC.